This T cell receptor (beta chain) was observed in a study of T cells in Graves' hyperthyroidism and ophthalmopathy. Study observations and caveats: In blood, most of the thyroid clonotypes expanded above 0.001 were also present.

This CDR3 region has 13 residues. Deletions cut 2 bases from V and 0 bases from J, with 5 bases between. The V gene's germline CDR1 is DFQATT and CDR2 SNEGSKA (reference sequence). The diagnoses drew upon clinical symptoms, serum thyroxine and TRAb, thyroid ultrasound and orbital computed tomography. There are a few counts of this clonotype. Its antigen is still unknown. Because the CDR3 is missing its conserved closing phenylalanine or tryptophan, this is likely a read error. Amplified TCR beta CDR3 regions derived from RNA transcripts. HTBI primers were the set used in a first-round RT-PCR of the TCR CDR3. TCRdb ran MiXCR on the multiplex PCR reads and lists one entry per CDR3 protein. The sample shows around 660,000 distinct CDR3 sequences, less than 45% of them seen only once.

J is TRBJ1-5 and V is TRBV20-1; D remains ambiguous. This sequence originates from an adult man with Graves' disease, either hyperthyroidism or ophthalmopathy (not recorded which). The sequenced sample was peripheral blood or thyroid tissue (not recorded which). CDR3 protein: CSARLYSNQPQHV. In DNA, the CDR3 is TGCAGTGCTAGACTGTATAGCAATCAGCCCCAGCATGTT.